The clone carrying this T cell receptor beta chain was recorded at least ten times. The data were taken from a study of immune characterization of retroperitoneal liposarcoma. This CDR3 is 16 amino acids long. Germline loops: CDR1 MNHNS, CDR2 SASEGT. Trimming cost V 5 bases and J 10 bases; bases outside gene matches: 16. In TCRdb, the PCR reads were re-called with MiXCR into one record per CDR3 protein. The sample has around 11,000 distinct CDR3 sequences; around a quarter are singletons. This chain uses TRBV6-1 with TRBJ2-1; 8 bases match TRBD2. The clonotype originates from a male donor with retroperitoneal liposarcoma. The sample comprised tumor tissue. The CDR3 here is CASSRTGTRGDYEQFF. CDR3 bases: TGTGCCAGCAGTCGTACCGGGACTAGGGGAGATTACGAGCAGTTCTTC.